This TCR beta chain stems from a study of T cells in localized non-small cell lung cancer. The V end lost 6 bases, the J end lost 0 bases, and 11 bases lay between the germline ends. CDR1 and CDR2 from the germline V gene are MRHNA and SNTAGT. This CDR3 spans 14 amino acids. To note about this clone: No antigen is known for it.

The method was immunoSEQ multiplex PCR; TCRdb's version includes in-frame clones alone and lacks a portion of them. Found here are over 6,000 clones, 85% to 95% of them singletons; the top ten hold around 3%. Broader study findings: Uninvolved nearby lung showed the greatest T cell clonality, exceeding that found in tumor. Density of T cells in blood, when higher, went with longer overall survival.

The receptor was isolated from a woman aged 35-70 years with stage I lung adenocarcinoma. The chain combines TRBV6-4 with TRBJ1-2, with D perhaps TRBD1 (5 bases). Material: peripheral blood, obtained before any cancer treatment. CDR3 nucleotides: TGTGCCAGCAGCGACAGTCAAGCTAACTATGGCTACACCTTC. This translates into CASSDSQANYGYTF.